This T cell receptor (beta chain) was recorded in a study of graft-versus-host responses after intestinal transplantation. Study-level background: Every recipient had anti-thymocyte globulin induction and roughly 3 years of tacrolimus plus steroids.

The CDR3 runs 14 residues. Per germline, CDR1 MDHEN and CDR2 SYDVKM. V was shortened by 6 bases and J by 3 bases, with 14 bases between the two germline ends. A word on this clone: The antigen is not known.

Measured with immunoSEQ multiplex PCR; TCRdb has only the in-frame clones, and not every one. The table includes under 90,000 clones, approximately 92% detected once. Regarding the study as a whole: GvH clones occurred in recipient marrow; some first appeared in ileum or blood. Peak circulating GvH clone levels tracked with early post-transplant HvG declines.

The clonotype originates from a human patient who received an intestinal transplant, so some T cells may come from the graft donor. The gene calls are TRBV28 and TRBJ1-1; D call uncertain. The source material was PBMCs, sampled 98 days after intestinal transplantation. The DNA of the CDR3 is TGTGCCAGCAGCCGTCCCGGCGGATACACTGAAGCTTTCTTT. Translating gives CASSRPGGYTEAFF.